This entry is about one T cell receptor (beta chain). This entry comes from a study of blood T cell dynamics during melanoma immunotherapy. TCRdb keeps only in-frame clones here, not all; method: immunoSEQ multiplex PCR. Here the sample spans 7,000 or so clones, about 86% being singletons. The V segment lost 4 bases and the J segment 3 bases; nucleotides outside the gene matches: 11. Germline loops: CDR1 SGHRS, CDR2 YFSETQ. The length of the CDR3 is 16 residues. Time point given: pre-treatment baseline. Sampling occurred pretreatment (T0) and at week 3 (W3), after cycle one of checkpoint blockade. Disease control meant complete response, partial response or stable disease at 12 weeks. Patients had no prior systemic cancer treatment, immunosuppressants or other active cancers.

The clonotype comes from a human donor with melanoma. This chain uses TRBV5-1 with TRBJ2-7, with 9 bases identical to TRBD1. The sample in question was blood, obtained from a patient treated with checkpoint blockade. The CDR3 sequence is CASSPGGTGSNYEQYF. CDR3 nucleotide sequence: TGCGCCAGCAGCCCAGGCGGGACAGGGTCGAACTACGAGCAGTACTTC.